The following is a TCR beta chain sequence with its context. Its antigen remains unidentified. This entry comes from a study of cytomegalovirus exposure and HLA in healthy donors. General study points: TRBV6-2, TRBV6-3 and some other V segments were excluded as indistinguishable. A later analysis reported that several of the most significant clusters appeared to be linked to common viral pathogens, among them Epstein-Barr virus. The study listed 164 cytomegalovirus-associated TCR beta chains.

The CDR3 runs to 17 residues. Germline-derived CDR1 and CDR2 are MNHNS and SASEGT. Trimming shortened V by 2 bases and J by 1 base, and 15 bases separated the two germline ends. Both 60 Vbeta primers and 13 Jbeta primers went into the PCR. The table came from immunoSEQ multiplex PCR; TCRdb's copy has only in-frame clones and leaves some out. The sample shows 110,000 to 150,000 clones, around four fifths of them seen only once. Sequencing used PBMCs. The sequence derives from a female donor in good health and CMV-seronegative. The chain couples TRBV6-1 to TRBJ1-5; a weak D match, TRBD1 (6 bases). The CDR3 reads CASSEIWGGLSNQPQHF. The CDR3 DNA sequence: TGTGCCAGCAGTGAAATATGGGGGGGCTTGAGCAATCAGCCCCAGCATTTT.